These T cell receptor beta chains were read from a single sample in a study of blood T cell repertoires in COVID-19. Sequencing was performed with immunoSEQ multiplex PCR; in TCRdb, only in-frame clones are kept and a portion is missing. In the table there are approximately 60,000 clones, 76% of which are singletons. Sequenced sample: peripheral blood. Receptors originate from a man between 45 and 60 years old with active or convalescent COVID-19. The CDR3 runs from the conserved cysteine through the conserved F or W. A D gene is named only where the DNA matches it firmly. The size of a clone is reported for some rows only, either as once, few or many, or as a class for expanded clones.

v_gene: TRBV6-1; j_gene: TRBJ2-4; abundance: NA; d_gene: NA; CDR3aa: CASSELALAKNIQYF; CDR3nt: TGTGCCAGCAGTGAATTGGCATTAGCCAAAAACATTCAGTACTTC
v_gene: TRBV6-6; j_gene: TRBJ2-1; abundance: NA; d_gene: NA; CDR3aa: CASSPSRSVNEQFF; CDR3nt: TGTGCCAGCAGTCCTTCGCGGAGTGTCAATGAGCAGTTCTTC
v_gene: TRBV6-5; j_gene: TRBJ2-5; abundance: NA; d_gene: TRBD2; CDR3aa: CASTVPSGSYQTQYF; CDR3nt: TGTGCCAGCACTGTTCCCAGCGGGAGTTATCAGACCCAGTACTTC
v_gene: TRBV5-8; j_gene: TRBJ1-6; abundance: NA; d_gene: TRBD1; CDR3aa: CASSDDYRGPPLHF; CDR3nt: TGTGCCAGCAGCGACGATTACAGGGGTCCACCCCTCCACTTT
v_gene: TRBV14; j_gene: TRBJ2-5; abundance: NA; d_gene: NA; CDR3aa: CASSLWTEQETQYF; CDR3nt: TGTGCCAGCAGCCTTTGGACAGAACAAGAGACCCAGTACTTC
v_gene: TRBV3-1/TRBV3-2; j_gene: TRBJ1-5; abundance: NA; d_gene: NA; CDR3aa: CASSLDRSNQPQHF; CDR3nt: TGTGCCAGCAGCTTGGACAGAAGCAATCAGCCCCAGCATTTT
v_gene: TRBV3-1/TRBV3-2; j_gene: TRBJ1-1; abundance: NA; d_gene: NA; CDR3aa: CASSQIGEGTEAFF; CDR3nt: TGTGCCAGCAGCCAGATAGGGGAGGGAACTGAAGCTTTCTTT
v_gene: TRBV9; j_gene: TRBJ2-2; abundance: NA; d_gene: NA; CDR3aa: CASSGSGSGELFF; CDR3nt: TGTGCCAGCAGCGGTAGCGGCTCCGGGGAGCTGTTTTTT
v_gene: TRBV11-2; j_gene: TRBJ2-7; abundance: NA; d_gene: TRBD2; CDR3aa: CASSGTSVSYEQYF; CDR3nt: TGTGCCAGCTCGGGGACTAGCGTTTCCTACGAGCAGTACTTC
v_gene: TRBV28; j_gene: TRBJ1-2; abundance: NA; d_gene: TRBD1; CDR3aa: CASSLRAGQGYGYTF; CDR3nt: TGTGCCAGCAGTTTAAGGGCGGGACAGGGGTATGGCTACACCTTC
v_gene: TRBV11-3; j_gene: TRBJ2-1; abundance: NA; d_gene: NA; CDR3aa: CASSLIAGSSEQFF; CDR3nt: TGTGCCAGCAGCTTAATAGCAGGGTCTAGTGAGCAGTTCTTC
v_gene: TRBV7-2; j_gene: TRBJ2-7; abundance: NA; d_gene: NA; CDR3aa: CASSLVIGSGGEQYF; CDR3nt: TGTGCCAGCAGCTTAGTTATCGGTTCCGGAGGCGAGCAGTACTTC
v_gene: TRBV6-5; j_gene: TRBJ1-4; abundance: NA; d_gene: NA; CDR3aa: CASASYRATNEKLFF; CDR3nt: TGTGCCAGCGCGTCATACAGGGCAACTAATGAAAAACTGTTTTTT
v_gene: TRBV27; j_gene: TRBJ1-5; abundance: NA; d_gene: TRBD1; CDR3aa: CASSKQGGDQPQHF; CDR3nt: TGTGCCAGCAGTAAACAGGGGGGGGATCAGCCCCAGCATTTT
v_gene: TRBV9; j_gene: TRBJ2-2; abundance: NA; d_gene: NA; CDR3aa: CASSRYDGELFF; CDR3nt: TGTGCCAGCTCTAGATATGACGGGGAGCTGTTTTTT
v_gene: TRBV6-4; j_gene: TRBJ2-3; abundance: NA; d_gene: TRBD2; CDR3aa: CASSDGPSGGTDTQYF; CDR3nt: TGTGCCAGCAGTGACGGGCCTAGCGGGGGCACAGATACGCAGTATTTT
v_gene: TRBV7-6; j_gene: TRBJ2-2; abundance: NA; d_gene: NA; CDR3aa: CASTSLNTGELFF; CDR3nt: TGTGCCAGCACCTCTCTGAACACCGGGGAGCTGTTTTTT
v_gene: TRBV19; j_gene: TRBJ1-2; abundance: NA; d_gene: NA; CDR3aa: CASSFGRKTYGYTF; CDR3nt: TGTGCCAGTAGTTTCGGTCGAAAAACCTATGGCTACACCTTC
v_gene: TRBV30; j_gene: TRBJ1-3; abundance: NA; d_gene: NA; CDR3aa: CAWSPGGSGNTIYF; CDR3nt: TGTGCCTGGAGTCCCGGGGGCTCTGGAAACACCATATATTTT
v_gene: TRBV10-1; j_gene: TRBJ2-2; abundance: NA; d_gene: NA; CDR3aa: CASSSPGELFF; CDR3nt: TGCGCCAGCAGTAGCCCAGGGGAGCTGTTTTTT
v_gene: TRBV7-3; j_gene: TRBJ2-3; abundance: few; d_gene: NA; CDR3aa: CASSLEGDTDTQYF; CDR3nt: TGTGCCAGCAGCTTAGAGGGGGACACAGATACGCAGTATTTT
v_gene: TRBV19; j_gene: TRBJ1-1; abundance: NA; d_gene: TRBD1; CDR3aa: CASSPDRVSSEAFF; CDR3nt: TGTGCCAGTAGTCCCGACAGGGTTAGTTCTGAAGCTTTCTTT
v_gene: TRBV14; j_gene: TRBJ2-5; abundance: few; d_gene: NA; CDR3aa: CASSQDRGPGLETQYF; CDR3nt: TGTGCCAGCAGCCAAGATAGGGGCCCCGGCTTAGAGACCCAGTACTTC
v_gene: TRBV2; j_gene: TRBJ1-2; abundance: NA; d_gene: TRBD1; CDR3aa: CASSSWDSARDGYTF; CDR3nt: TGTGCCAGCAGTTCCTGGGACAGTGCAAGGGATGGCTACACCTTC
v_gene: TRBV6-6; j_gene: TRBJ2-5; abundance: NA; d_gene: TRBD1; CDR3aa: CASTKDRALETQYF; CDR3nt: TGTGCCAGCACCAAAGACAGGGCGTTGGAGACCCAGTACTTC
v_gene: TRBV15; j_gene: TRBJ1-2; abundance: NA; d_gene: NA; CDR3aa: CATSRSALGYTF; CDR3nt: TGTGCCACCAGCAGAAGTGCCCTAGGCTACACCTTC
v_gene: TRBV10-3; j_gene: TRBJ2-7; abundance: NA; d_gene: TRBD2; CDR3aa: CAILTTSGRYEQYF; CDR3nt: TGTGCCATCCTCACGACTAGCGGGAGGTACGAGCAGTACTTC
v_gene: TRBV5-1; j_gene: TRBJ2-1; abundance: NA; d_gene: NA; CDR3aa: CASSTPGASVDTPNEQFF; CDR3nt: TGCGCCAGCAGCACTCCTGGGGCCTCAGTAGACACTCCCAATGAGCAGTTCTTC
v_gene: TRBV19; j_gene: TRBJ1-1; abundance: NA; d_gene: NA; CDR3aa: CARQGGEGVAAFF; CDR3nt: TGTGCCCGCCAAGGGGGGGAGGGGGTGGCAGCTTTCTTT
v_gene: TRBV19; j_gene: TRBJ2-4; abundance: few; d_gene: TRBD1; CDR3aa: CASSIIPGQGLDIQYF; CDR3nt: TGTGCCAGTAGTATAATACCGGGACAGGGTCTCGACATTCAGTACTTC
v_gene: TRBV3-1/TRBV3-2; j_gene: TRBJ1-6; abundance: NA; d_gene: NA; CDR3aa: CASSPSAGWDSPLHF; CDR3nt: TGTGCCAGCAGCCCCAGCGCGGGGTGGGATTCACCCCTCCACTTT
v_gene: TRBV19; j_gene: TRBJ1-5; abundance: NA; d_gene: NA; CDR3aa: CASSTWGSQILDSNQPQHF; CDR3nt: TGTGCCAGTAGTACATGGGGCAGTCAAATTCTGGACAGCAATCAGCCCCAGCATTTT
v_gene: TRBV6-5; j_gene: TRBJ2-7; abundance: NA; d_gene: TRBD2; CDR3aa: CASSYRAGVSYEQYF; CDR3nt: TGTGCCAGCAGTTACAGGGCGGGGGTTTCCTACGAGCAGTACTTC
v_gene: TRBV7-9; j_gene: TRBJ1-3; abundance: NA; d_gene: NA; CDR3aa: CASSLPTGSGNTIYF; CDR3nt: TGTGCCAGCAGCTTACCAACAGGCTCTGGAAACACCATATATTTT
v_gene: TRBV5-1; j_gene: TRBJ2-7; abundance: NA; d_gene: TRBD2; CDR3aa: CASSLGLLAAGSEQYF; CDR3nt: TGCGCCAGCAGCTTGGGGCTACTAGCGGCCGGGAGCGAGCAGTACTTC
v_gene: TRBV5-5; j_gene: TRBJ1-2; abundance: few; d_gene: NA; CDR3aa: CASSLVGDLDYGYTF; CDR3nt: TGTGCCAGCAGCTTGGTAGGGGATCTGGACTATGGCTACACCTTC
v_gene: TRBV5-1; j_gene: TRBJ1-5; abundance: once; d_gene: NA; CDR3aa: CASSPSGGGGNQPQHF; CDR3nt: TGCGCCAGCAGTCCTTCGGGGGGAGGAGGAAATCAGCCCCAGCATTTT
v_gene: TRBV5-1; j_gene: TRBJ2-2; abundance: once; d_gene: NA; CDR3aa: CASSLGGGTSPGELFF; CDR3nt: TGCGCCAGCAGCTTGGGGGGAGGTACCTCGCCCGGGGAGCTGTTTTTT
v_gene: TRBV20-1; j_gene: TRBJ2-1; abundance: NA; d_gene: NA; CDR3aa: CSASIVGGALGFF; CDR3nt: TGCAGTGCTAGTATTGTCGGGGGAGCTTTGGGGTTCTTC
v_gene: TRBV7-9; j_gene: TRBJ1-1; abundance: NA; d_gene: NA; CDR3aa: CASTSTTGNTEAFF; CDR3nt: TGTGCCAGCACCTCCACGACAGGGAACACTGAAGCTTTCTTT
v_gene: TRBV19; j_gene: TRBJ1-1; abundance: medium-sized; d_gene: NA; CDR3aa: CARHGGVGGAAFF; CDR3nt: TGTGCCCGCCATGGGGGGGTGGGGGGGGCAGCTTTCTTT
v_gene: TRBV5-8; j_gene: TRBJ2-1; abundance: NA; d_gene: NA; CDR3aa: CASIVGVASFSSEQFF; CDR3nt: TGTGCCAGCATCGTAGGGGTTGCCAGCTTCAGTAGTGAGCAGTTCTTC
v_gene: TRBV18; j_gene: TRBJ1-1; abundance: NA; d_gene: NA; CDR3aa: CASSPSNREAFF; CDR3nt: TGTGCCAGCTCACCATCGAACAGGGAAGCTTTCTTT
v_gene: TRBV12-3/TRBV12-4; j_gene: TRBJ1-2; abundance: NA; d_gene: NA; CDR3aa: CASSRNQGNGYTF; CDR3nt: TGTGCCAGCAGTCGCAACCAGGGAAATGGCTACACCTTC
v_gene: TRBV19; j_gene: TRBJ2-3; abundance: once; d_gene: NA; CDR3aa: CASSLGRTTDTQYF; CDR3nt: TGTGCCAGTAGTCTCGGGAGAACCACAGATACGCAGTATTTT
v_gene: TRBV7-8; j_gene: TRBJ2-6; abundance: NA; d_gene: TRBD1; CDR3aa: CASSSRQGPSGANVLTF; CDR3nt: TGTGCCAGCAGCTCCCGACAGGGTCCCTCTGGGGCCAACGTCCTGACTTTC
v_gene: TRBV5-6; j_gene: TRBJ2-6; abundance: once; d_gene: NA; CDR3aa: CASSVVVMGANVLTF; CDR3nt: TGTGCCAGTTCAGTCGTGGTGATGGGGGCCAACGTCCTGACTTTC
v_gene: TRBV19; j_gene: TRBJ2-3; abundance: NA; d_gene: NA; CDR3aa: CASSIRGVASTDTQYF; CDR3nt: TGTGCCAGTAGTATCAGGGGGGTAGCGAGCACAGATACGCAGTATTTT
v_gene: TRBV2; j_gene: TRBJ1-1; abundance: few; d_gene: NA; CDR3aa: CASKQNTEAFF; CDR3nt: TGTGCCAGCAAACAGAACACTGAAGCTTTCTTT
v_gene: TRBV6-2/TRBV6-3; j_gene: TRBJ1-3; abundance: NA; d_gene: NA; CDR3aa: CASSYSETGGNTIYF; CDR3nt: TGTGCCAGCAGTTACTCGGAGACGGGGGGAAACACCATATATTTT
v_gene: TRBV6-5; j_gene: TRBJ1-4; abundance: NA; d_gene: NA; CDR3aa: CASSYEGVGEKLFF; CDR3nt: TGTGCCAGCAGTTACGAGGGGGTGGGTGAAAAACTGTTTTTT
v_gene: TRBV7-6; j_gene: TRBJ2-5; abundance: NA; d_gene: TRBD2; CDR3aa: CASSYRSLAGDETQYF; CDR3nt: TGTGCCAGCAGCTACCGGTCACTAGCGGGAGATGAGACCCAGTACTTC
v_gene: TRBV9; j_gene: TRBJ2-3; abundance: NA; d_gene: NA; CDR3aa: CASTQGMRTDTQYF; CDR3nt: TGTGCCAGCACCCAGGGGATGCGCACAGATACGCAGTATTTT
v_gene: TRBV5-8; j_gene: TRBJ2-5; abundance: once; d_gene: NA; CDR3aa: CASSLGANSPETQYF; CDR3nt: TGTGCCAGCAGCTTGGGCGCAAACTCTCCAGAGACCCAGTACTTC
v_gene: TRBV5-8; j_gene: TRBJ1-5; abundance: NA; d_gene: NA; CDR3aa: CASNRGNGNQPQHF; CDR3nt: TGTGCCAGCAATAGGGGGAATGGCAATCAGCCCCAGCATTTT
v_gene: TRBV18; j_gene: TRBJ2-1; abundance: NA; d_gene: TRBD1; CDR3aa: CASSPSPGQVYNEQFF; CDR3nt: TGTGCCAGCTCACCCAGCCCGGGACAGGTCTACAATGAGCAGTTCTTC
v_gene: TRBV9; j_gene: TRBJ2-3; abundance: NA; d_gene: NA; CDR3aa: CASSVAGHHYFVDTQYF; CDR3nt: TGTGCCAGCAGCGTAGCTGGACACCATTATTTCGTAGATACGCAGTATTTT
v_gene: TRBV5-6; j_gene: TRBJ2-3; abundance: NA; d_gene: NA; CDR3aa: CASSFEVTDTQYF; CDR3nt: TGTGCCAGCAGCTTCGAGGTGACGGATACGCAGTATTTT
v_gene: TRBV5-8; j_gene: TRBJ1-2; abundance: NA; d_gene: TRBD1; CDR3aa: CASSNKGQGQYGYTF; CDR3nt: TGTGCCAGCAGCAATAAGGGACAGGGCCAATATGGCTACACCTTC
v_gene: TRBV20-1; j_gene: TRBJ2-5; abundance: NA; d_gene: NA; CDR3aa: CSASQVARVGETQYF; CDR3nt: TGCAGTGCTAGTCAGGTAGCGAGAGTAGGAGAGACCCAGTACTTC